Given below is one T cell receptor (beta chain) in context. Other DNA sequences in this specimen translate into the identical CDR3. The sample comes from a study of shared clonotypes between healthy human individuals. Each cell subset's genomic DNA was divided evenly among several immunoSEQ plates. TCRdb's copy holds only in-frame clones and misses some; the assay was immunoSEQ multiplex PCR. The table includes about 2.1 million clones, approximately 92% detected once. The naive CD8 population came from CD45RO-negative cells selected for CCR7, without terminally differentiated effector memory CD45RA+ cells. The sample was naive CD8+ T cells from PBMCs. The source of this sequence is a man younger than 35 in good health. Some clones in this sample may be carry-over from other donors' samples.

CDR3 sequence reads: CASSLRGSNEQFF. The CDR3 coding sequence is TGTGCCAGCAGTTTAAGAGGGAGCAATGAGCAGTTCTTC. This rearrangement joins TRBV27 to TRBJ2-1, with D perhaps matching TRBD2 (5 bases). V was cut by 2 bases and J by 6 bases, with 8 bases left in between. In germline, CDR1 is MNHEY, CDR2 SMNVEV (reference sequence). CDR3 length: 13 residues.